The 10 T cell receptor beta chains reported below all come from one sample, sequenced in a study of identifying expanded T cells in peripheral blood. TCRdb keeps only in-frame clones here, not all; method: immunoSEQ multiplex PCR. The table records 90,000 to 100,000 clones, roughly 87% of them present only once. The material sequenced was blood. The receptors here all came from a person aged 18 to 75 in good health.

The genes are TRBV13 and TRBJ1-4, with TRBD1 as a possible D gene (5 bases). Trimming removed 5 bases at V and 8 bases at J, with 9 bases between. The CDR3 contains 12 residues. Germline V gene data show CDR1 as PRHDT and CDR2 as FYEKMQ (reference sequence). CDR3 residues: CASSRGGEKLFF. CDR3 DNA: TGTGCCAGCAGCAGGGGAGGGGAAAAACTGTTTTTT.

This rearrangement joins TRBV19 to TRBJ1-6; a weak D match, TRBD1 (6 bases). Trimming shortened V by 5 bases and J by 9 bases, and 17 bases separated the two germline ends. There are 15 residues in the CDR3. CDR1 LNHDA and CDR2 SQIVND come from the germline V gene (reference sequence). The CDR3: CASSRVEGGPSPLHF. The CDR3 DNA reads as TGTGCCAGTAGTCGCGTGGAGGGGGGGCCTTCACCCCTCCACTTT.

The chain is built from TRBV25-1 and TRBJ2-5; D ambiguous. Germline V CDR1 and CDR2: MGHDK, SYGVNS. Trimming took off 1 base at V and 1 base at J, with 4 bases between the two ends. The CDR3 has 13 residues. CDR3 protein: CASSESPQETQYF. CDR3 in DNA: TGTGCCAGCAGTGAATCCCCCCAAGAGACCCAGTACTTC.

The chain has TRBV10-3 and TRBJ2-2; tentative D call: TRBD2 (5 bases). The CDR3 consists of 14 residues. V dropped 4 bases and J dropped 6 bases, with 12 bases sitting between them. CDR1 and CDR2 (germline): ENHRY, SYGVKD. This chain's CDR3 is CAISVRGLPGELFF. CDR3 sequence (DNA): TGTGCCATCAGTGTCAGAGGGTTGCCCGGGGAGCTGTTTTTT.

Only a few counts were recorded for this clone. The chain joins TRBV2 to TRBJ1-1, with a weak D call TRBD1 (5 bases). The CDR3 runs 14 residues. The V end lost 6 bases, the J end lost 0 bases, and 11 bases lay between the germline ends. Germline assignment: CDR1 SNHLY and CDR2 FYNNEI. The CDR3 protein is CASRAQGVNTEAFF. The CDR3 bases are TGTGCCAGCAGGGCGCAGGGAGTGAACACTGAAGCTTTCTTT. Based on the CDR3 plus reference TRBV2 and TRBJ1-1, the full variable domain is EPEVTQTPSHQVTQMGQEVILRCVPISNHLYFYWYRQILGQKVEFLVSFYNNEISEKSEIFDDQFSVERPDGSNFTLKIRSTKLEDSAMYFCASRAQGVNTEAFFGQGTRLTVV.

V is TRBV25-1 and J is TRBJ2-5, with 10 bases matching TRBD1. The DNA end is more similar to TRBJ2-7, so the J call may be wrong. Germline CDR1 and CDR2: MGHDK and SYGVNS. The CDR3 has 16 amino acids. CDR3 DNA sequence: TGTGCCAGCAGTGTGACCGGGACAGGGGACTCCTACGAGCAGTACTTC. Encoded protein: CASSVTGTGDSYEQYF.

The gene calls are TRBV5-6 and TRBJ1-1, with D hard to call. From germline, CDR1 is SGHDT and CDR2 YYEEEE. This CDR3 region has 15 residues. V lost 4 bases to trimming and J lost 1 base, with 14 bases between them. This chain's CDR3 is CASSDLGLGNTEAFF. CDR3 DNA: TGTGCCAGCAGCGATCTAGGGTTGGGGAACACTGAAGCTTTCTTT. Full variable domain (outside the CDR3, taken from reference TRBV5-6 and TRBJ1-1): DAGVTQSPTHLIKTRGQQVTLRCSPKSGHDTVSWYQQALGQGPQFIFQYYEEEERQRGNFPDRFSGHQFPNYSSELNVNALLLGDSALYLCASSDLGLGNTEAFFGQGTRLTVV.

CDR3 sequence (DNA): TGTGCCAGCAGCAAAGGGACTAGCGGGAGTTACGAGCAGTACTTC. Residues: CASSKGTSGSYEQYF. The rearrangement links TRBV7-9 to TRBJ2-7; TRBD2 matches at 14 bases. V was clipped by 5 bases and J by 4 bases; unmatched bases: 4. Germline V CDR1 and CDR2: SEHNR, FQNEAQ (reference sequence). There are 15 residues in the CDR3.

This clone was detected only a few times. V is TRBV25-1 and J is TRBJ2-7; a possible D gene is TRBD2 (6 bases). The CDR3 sequence is 13 residues long. CDR1 is MGHDK, CDR2 SYGVNS, per germline. The V end was cut by 8 bases, the J end by 2 bases, with 13 bases between. CDR3 sequence reads: CASCRDSPYEQYF. CDR3 nucleotide sequence: TGTGCCAGCTGCCGGGACTCTCCCTACGAGCAGTACTTC.

The chain links TRBV27 to TRBJ1-4, with D uncertain. V gave up 6 bases and J gave up 2 bases, with 7 bases separating them. Per the germline V gene, CDR1 is MNHEY and CDR2 is SMNVEV (reference sequence). This CDR3 has 13 amino acids. The CDR3 protein is CASRRNTNEKLFF. The CDR3 coding sequence is TGTGCCAGCAGACGGAATACTAATGAAAAACTGTTTTTT.